The sequence of this TCR beta chain was determined in a study of T cells after yellow fever vaccination. They built TCR cDNA with 5'RACE template switching, a step that put in a universal primer site and UMIs. TCRdb processed the 5' RACE reads anew with MiXCR; each CDR3 protein has one entry. The table records under 400,000 distinct CDR3 sequences, about 9.9% of them present only once. The CDR3 length is 16 residues. In germline, CDR1 is SGHRS, CDR2 YFSETQ. The V and J ends lost 0 bases and 5 bases, in that order; junction bases with no gene match: 10. The clonotype originates from a man between 18 and 29 years old who received the YFV17D yellow fever vaccine. The sample in question was PBMCs, obtained on the day of the first yellow fever vaccination. The J gene is TRBJ2-5, the V gene TRBV5-1, with 7 bases aligning to TRBD2. CDR3 nucleotides: TGCGCCAGCAGCTTGGGATCCTTGGGGGGGTCGGAGACCCAGTACTTC. As protein: CASSLGSLGGSETQYF.